This entry lists 5 T cell receptor beta chains sequenced from one sample in a study of early T cells in non-severe SARS-CoV-2 infection. TCRdb re-derived calls from the 5' RACE reads in MiXCR, one entry per CDR3 protein. The data contain 50,000 to 65,000 distinct CDR3 sequences, approximately 9% of them singletons. The sequencing input was whole blood. All receptors come from an adult who was a healthcare worker with PCR-confirmed SARS-CoV-2 infection or an uninfected control (not recorded which).

This clonotype occurred a few times. The chain employs TRBV20-1 and TRBJ2-1; 12 bases align to TRBD2. The trim removed 3 bases at V and 10 bases at J, leaving 4 bases unmatched. The germline gives CDR1 DFQATT, CDR2 SNEGSKA (reference sequence). The CDR3 contains 13 residues. CDR3 sequence (DNA): TGCAGTGCTAGGAGACTAGCGGGAGAAGAGCAGTTCTTC. Amino acids: CSARRLAGEEQFF.

J is TRBJ2-2 and V is TRBV12-5, with 10 positions matching TRBD1. Losses at the gene ends were 0 bases for V and 4 bases for J; bases not matched to a gene: 5. This CDR3 is built from 17 residues. Germline V gene sequence: CDR1 LGHNT, CDR2 FRNRAP. The CDR3 sequence: CASGLVLDRGITGELFF. The DNA of the CDR3 is TGTGCTAGTGGTTTGGTACTGGACAGGGGGATCACCGGGGAGCTGTTTTTT.

The CDR3 nucleotides are TGTGCCAGCAGGTCCGGGACAGGGTCTTGGGAGACCCAGTACTTC. Encoded protein: CASRSGTGSWETQYF. The genes are TRBV6-2 or TRBV6-3 and TRBJ2-5, with TRBD1 matching 9 bases. The V gene's germline CDR1 is MNHEY and CDR2 SVGEGT. The V gene end was trimmed by 6 bases and the J gene end by 5 bases; junction bases not matched to a gene: 10. This CDR3 contains 15 residues.

This chain uses TRBV28 with TRBJ2-6, with 8 positions matching TRBD1. V was pared by 6 bases and J by 0 bases, with 10 bases of the junction left unmatched. CDR1 and CDR2 (germline): MDHEN, SYDVKM. This CDR3 has 18 residues. CDR3 residues: CASRPTGTGSSGANVLTF. As DNA, the CDR3 is TGTGCCAGCAGGCCCACCGGGACAGGTTCCTCTGGGGCCAACGTCCTGACTTTC.

V usage is TRBV24-1 and J usage is TRBJ2-3; perhaps TRBD1 as D (6 bases). CDR3 length: 13 residues. Germline values: CDR1 KGHDR, CDR2 SFDVKD. Trimming pared 4 bases from V and 9 bases from J, leaving 13 bases between. For the CDR3, the DNA is TGTGCCACCAGTGAAATGACAGGCCGAACGCAGTATTTT. It encodes CATSEMTGRTQYF.